This paragraph covers one T cell receptor (beta chain) sequence. The target antigen is unknown. The sample is drawn from a study of response to subunit inactivated influenza vaccine. V lost 0 bases and J lost 5, with 13 bases in between. Germline V gene data show CDR1 as SEHNR and CDR2 as FQNEAQ (reference sequence). The CDR3 is 15 residues long. TCRdb redid the calling of the RT-PCR reads with MiXCR, one entry per CDR3 protein. The top ten hold under 15% of the sample, which has hundreds of thousands of distinct CDR3 sequences, about 8% seen once. Findings of the study overall: The authors offered the suggestion that each seasonal influenza vaccination recruits few new T cells.

The rearrangement links TRBV7-9 to TRBJ2-5, with a weak D call TRBD2 (6 bases). The clonotype originates from a man in his fifties or sixties who received an inactivated influenza vaccine. The source was PBMCs from blood, collected around 25 months after vaccination. The CDR3 DNA reads as TGTGCCAGCAGCTTAGCGGAGACTAGTCGGGAGACCCAGTACTTC. Protein product: CASSLAETSRETQYF.